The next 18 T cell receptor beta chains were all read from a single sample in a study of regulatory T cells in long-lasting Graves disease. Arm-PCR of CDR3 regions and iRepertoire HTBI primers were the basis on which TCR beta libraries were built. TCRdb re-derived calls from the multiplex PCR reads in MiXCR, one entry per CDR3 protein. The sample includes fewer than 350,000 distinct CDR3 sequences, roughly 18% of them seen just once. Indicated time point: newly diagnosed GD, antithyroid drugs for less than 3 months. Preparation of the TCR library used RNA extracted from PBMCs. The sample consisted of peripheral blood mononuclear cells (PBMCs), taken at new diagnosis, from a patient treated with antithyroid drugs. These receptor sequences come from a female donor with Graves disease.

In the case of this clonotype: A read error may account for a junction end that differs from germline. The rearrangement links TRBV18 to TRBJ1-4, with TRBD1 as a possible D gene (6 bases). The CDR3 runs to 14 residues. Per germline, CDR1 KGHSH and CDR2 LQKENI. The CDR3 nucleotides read TGTGCCAGCTCACCGGGGGCAACTAGTGAAAAACTGTTTTTT. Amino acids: CASSPGATSEKLFF.

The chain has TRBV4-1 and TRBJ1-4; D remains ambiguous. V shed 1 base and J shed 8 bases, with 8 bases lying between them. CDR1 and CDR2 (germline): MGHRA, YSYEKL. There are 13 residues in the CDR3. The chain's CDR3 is CASSQVLREKLFF. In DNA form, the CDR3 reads TGCGCCAGCAGCCAAGTGCTCCGAGAAAAACTGTTTTTT.

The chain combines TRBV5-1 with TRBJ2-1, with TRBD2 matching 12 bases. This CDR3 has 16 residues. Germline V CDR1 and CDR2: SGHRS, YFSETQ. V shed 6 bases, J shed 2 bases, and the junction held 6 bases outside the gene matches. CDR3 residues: CASTVLAGGPYNEQFF. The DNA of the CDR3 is TGCGCCAGCACCGTACTAGCGGGAGGACCCTACAATGAGCAGTTCTTC.

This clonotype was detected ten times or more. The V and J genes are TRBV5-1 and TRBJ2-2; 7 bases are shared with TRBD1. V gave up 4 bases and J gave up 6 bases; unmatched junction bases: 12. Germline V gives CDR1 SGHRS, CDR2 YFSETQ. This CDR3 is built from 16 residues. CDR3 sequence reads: CASSLTTGSIAGELFF. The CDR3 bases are TGCGCCAGCAGCCTAACGACAGGGTCTATCGCCGGGGAGCTGTTTTTT.

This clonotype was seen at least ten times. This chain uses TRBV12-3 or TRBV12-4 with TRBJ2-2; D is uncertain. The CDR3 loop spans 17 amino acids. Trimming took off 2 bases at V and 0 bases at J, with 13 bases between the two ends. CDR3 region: CASSLTRHDPNTGELFF. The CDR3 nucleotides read TGTGCCAGCAGTTTAACCCGACACGACCCGAACACCGGGGAGCTGTTTTTT.

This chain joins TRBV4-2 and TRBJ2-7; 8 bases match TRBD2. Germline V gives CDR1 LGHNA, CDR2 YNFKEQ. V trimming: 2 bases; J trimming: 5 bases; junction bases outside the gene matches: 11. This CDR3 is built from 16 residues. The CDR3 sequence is CASSQTLRGGSDEQYF. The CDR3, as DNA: TGTGCCAGCAGCCAAACCCTTCGGGGGGGCAGCGACGAGCAGTACTTC.

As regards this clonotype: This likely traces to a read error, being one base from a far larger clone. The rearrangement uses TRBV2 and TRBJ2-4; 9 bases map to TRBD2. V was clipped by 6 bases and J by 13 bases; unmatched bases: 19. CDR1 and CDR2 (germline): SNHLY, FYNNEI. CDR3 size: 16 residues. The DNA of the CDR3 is TGTGCCAGCAGAGGGGTCGCGGGAGGGACCTACAATGAGCAGTACTTC. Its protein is CASRGVAGGTYNEQYF.

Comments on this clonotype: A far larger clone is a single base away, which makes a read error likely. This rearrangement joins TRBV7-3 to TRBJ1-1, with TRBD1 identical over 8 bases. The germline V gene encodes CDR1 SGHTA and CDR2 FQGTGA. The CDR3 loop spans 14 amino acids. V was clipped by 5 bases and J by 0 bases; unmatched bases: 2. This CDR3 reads CASSQGQVNTEAFF. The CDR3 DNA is TGTGCCAGCAGCCAGGGACAGGTGAACACTGAAGCTTTCTTT.

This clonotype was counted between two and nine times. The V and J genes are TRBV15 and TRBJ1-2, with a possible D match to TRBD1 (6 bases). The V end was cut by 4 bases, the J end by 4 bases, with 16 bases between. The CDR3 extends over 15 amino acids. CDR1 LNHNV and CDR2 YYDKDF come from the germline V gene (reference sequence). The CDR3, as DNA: TGTGCCACCAGCACTGGGGGGCCCATTAGCTATGGCTACACCTTC. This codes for CATSTGGPISYGYTF.

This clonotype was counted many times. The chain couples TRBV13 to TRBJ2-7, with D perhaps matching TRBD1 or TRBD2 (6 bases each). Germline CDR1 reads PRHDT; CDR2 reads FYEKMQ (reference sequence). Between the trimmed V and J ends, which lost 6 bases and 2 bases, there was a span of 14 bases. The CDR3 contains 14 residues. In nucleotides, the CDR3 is TGTGCCAGCAGTTCATCAGGGGAGGCCTACGAGCAGTACTTC. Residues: CASSSSGEAYEQYF.

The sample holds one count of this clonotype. In nucleotides, the CDR3 is TGTGCCAGCAGCGCCCGGACAGAAAAGAACACTGAAGCTTTCTTT. Encoded protein: CASSARTEKNTEAFF. The J gene is TRBJ1-1, the V gene TRBV9, with a possible D match to TRBD1 (6 bases). The V gene lost 3 bases and the J gene lost 1 base, with 13 bases spanning the gap. This CDR3 region has 15 residues. CDR1 SGDLS and CDR2 YYNGEE come from the germline V gene.

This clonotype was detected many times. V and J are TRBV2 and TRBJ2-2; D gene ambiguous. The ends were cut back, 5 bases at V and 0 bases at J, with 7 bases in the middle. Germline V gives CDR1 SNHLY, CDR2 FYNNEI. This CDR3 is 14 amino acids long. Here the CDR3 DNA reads TGTGCCAGCAGTCCCACAACGAACACCGGGGAGCTGTTTTTT. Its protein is CASSPTTNTGELFF.

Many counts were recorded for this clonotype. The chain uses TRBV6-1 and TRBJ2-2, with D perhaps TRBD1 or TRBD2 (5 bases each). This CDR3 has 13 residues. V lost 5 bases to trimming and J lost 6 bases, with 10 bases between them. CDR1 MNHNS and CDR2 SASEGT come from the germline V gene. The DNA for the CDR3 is TGTGCCAGCAGTCAAGGGACCGCCGGGGAGCTGTTTTTT. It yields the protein CASSQGTAGELFF.

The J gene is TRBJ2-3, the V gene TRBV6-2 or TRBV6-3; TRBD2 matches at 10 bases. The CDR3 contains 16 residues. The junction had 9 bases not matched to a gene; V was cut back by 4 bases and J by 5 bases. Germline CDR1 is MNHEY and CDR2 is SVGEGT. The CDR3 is CASSLVAGGGIDTQYF. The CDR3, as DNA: TGTGCCAGCAGTTTGGTAGCGGGAGGAGGTATAGATACGCAGTATTTT.

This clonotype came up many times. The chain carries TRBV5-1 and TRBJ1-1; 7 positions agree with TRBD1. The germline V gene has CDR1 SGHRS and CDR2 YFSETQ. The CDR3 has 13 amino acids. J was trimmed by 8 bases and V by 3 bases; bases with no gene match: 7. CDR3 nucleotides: TGCGCCAGCAGCTACGAACCGACAGGGGAAGCTTTCTTT. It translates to CASSYEPTGEAFF. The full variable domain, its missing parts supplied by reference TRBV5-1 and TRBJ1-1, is KAGVTQTPRYLIKTRGQQVTLSCSPISGHRSVSWYQQTPGQGLQFLFEYFSETQRNKGNFPGRFSGRQFSNSRSEMNVSTLELGDSALYLCASSYEPTGEAFFGQGTRLTVV.

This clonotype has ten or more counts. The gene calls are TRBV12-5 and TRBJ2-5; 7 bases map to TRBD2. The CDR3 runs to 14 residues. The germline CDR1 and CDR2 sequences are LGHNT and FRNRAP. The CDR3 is CASTAGMGQETQYF. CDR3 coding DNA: TGTGCCAGCACAGCGGGAATGGGCCAAGAGACCCAGTACTTC.

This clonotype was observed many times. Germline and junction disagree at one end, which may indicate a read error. The chain's CDR3 is CASSEGQGGLYEQYF. For the CDR3, the DNA is TGTGCCAGCAGTGAAGGACAGGGAGGTCTCTACGAGCAATACTTC. The chain employs TRBV25-1 and TRBJ2-7; TRBD1 matches 8 bases. CDR3 length: 15 amino acids. Germline V gives CDR1 MGHDK, CDR2 SYGVNS.

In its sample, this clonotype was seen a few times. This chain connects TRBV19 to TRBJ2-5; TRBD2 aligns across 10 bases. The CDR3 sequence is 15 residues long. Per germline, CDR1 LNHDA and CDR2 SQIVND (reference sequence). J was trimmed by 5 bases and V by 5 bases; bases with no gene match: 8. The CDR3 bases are TGTGCCAGTAGTCGGACTAGCGGACCGGGGGAGACCCAGTACTTC. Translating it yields CASSRTSGPGETQYF.